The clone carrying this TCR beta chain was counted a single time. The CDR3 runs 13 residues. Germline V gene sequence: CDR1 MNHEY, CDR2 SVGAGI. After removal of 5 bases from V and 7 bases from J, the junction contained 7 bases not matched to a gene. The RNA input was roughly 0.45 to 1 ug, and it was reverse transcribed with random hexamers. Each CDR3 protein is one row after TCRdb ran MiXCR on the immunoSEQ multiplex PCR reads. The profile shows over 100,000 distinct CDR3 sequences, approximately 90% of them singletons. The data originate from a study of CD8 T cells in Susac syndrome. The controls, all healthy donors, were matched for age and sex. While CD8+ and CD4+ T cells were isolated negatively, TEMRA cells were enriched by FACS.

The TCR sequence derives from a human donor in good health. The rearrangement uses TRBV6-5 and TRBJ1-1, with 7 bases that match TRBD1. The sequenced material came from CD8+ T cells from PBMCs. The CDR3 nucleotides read TGTGCCAGCAGTGGTCGACAGGGCTTTGAAGCTTTCTTT. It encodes CASSGRQGFEAFF.